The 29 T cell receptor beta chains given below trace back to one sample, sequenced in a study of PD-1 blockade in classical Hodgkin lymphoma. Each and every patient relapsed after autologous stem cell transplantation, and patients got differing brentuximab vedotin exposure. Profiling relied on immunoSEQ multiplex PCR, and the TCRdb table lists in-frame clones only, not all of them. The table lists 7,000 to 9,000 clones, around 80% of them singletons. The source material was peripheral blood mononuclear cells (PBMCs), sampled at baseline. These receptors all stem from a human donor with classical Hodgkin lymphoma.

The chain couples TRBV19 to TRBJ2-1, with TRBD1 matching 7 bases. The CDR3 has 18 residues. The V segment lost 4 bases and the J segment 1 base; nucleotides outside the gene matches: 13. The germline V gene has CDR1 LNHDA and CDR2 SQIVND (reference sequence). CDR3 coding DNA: TGTGCCAGTAGTAGACTGGACAGGATACCTTTTTCCTACAATGAGCAGTTCTTC. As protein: CASSRLDRIPFSYNEQFF.

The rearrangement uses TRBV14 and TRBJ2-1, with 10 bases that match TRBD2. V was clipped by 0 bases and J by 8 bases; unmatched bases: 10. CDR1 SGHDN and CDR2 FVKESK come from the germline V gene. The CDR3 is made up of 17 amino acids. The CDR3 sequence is CASSQDRSSGRLDEQFF. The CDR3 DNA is TGTGCCAGCAGCCAAGATAGGTCTAGCGGGAGATTGGATGAGCAGTTCTTC.

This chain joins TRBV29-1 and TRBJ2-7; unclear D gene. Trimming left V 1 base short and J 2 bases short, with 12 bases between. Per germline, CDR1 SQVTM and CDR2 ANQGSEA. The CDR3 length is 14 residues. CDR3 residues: CSVEVGERAYEQYF. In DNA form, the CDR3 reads TGCAGCGTTGAAGTTGGGGAAAGGGCCTACGAGCAGTACTTC.

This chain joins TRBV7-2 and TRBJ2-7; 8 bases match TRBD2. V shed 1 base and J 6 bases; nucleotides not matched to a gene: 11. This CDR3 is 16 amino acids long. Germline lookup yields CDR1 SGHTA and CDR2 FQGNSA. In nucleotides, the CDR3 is TGTGCCAGCAGCTTAGGGGTACTAGCGGTAGATCTCGAGCAGTACTTC. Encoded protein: CASSLGVLAVDLEQYF.

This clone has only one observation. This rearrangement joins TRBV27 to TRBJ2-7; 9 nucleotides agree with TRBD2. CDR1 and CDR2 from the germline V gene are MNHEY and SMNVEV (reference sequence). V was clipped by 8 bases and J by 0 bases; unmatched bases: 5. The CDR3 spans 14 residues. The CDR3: CASWAGGSSYEQYF. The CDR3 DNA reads TGTGCCAGCTGGGCGGGGGGGAGCTCCTACGAGCAGTACTTC.

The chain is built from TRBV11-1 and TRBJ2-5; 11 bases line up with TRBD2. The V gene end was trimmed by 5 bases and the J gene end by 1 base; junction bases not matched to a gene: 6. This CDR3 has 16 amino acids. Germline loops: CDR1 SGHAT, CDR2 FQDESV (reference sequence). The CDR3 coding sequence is TGTGCCAGCAGCCCGGGACTAGCGGTCCGCCAAGAGACCCAGTACTTC. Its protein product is CASSPGLAVRQETQYF.

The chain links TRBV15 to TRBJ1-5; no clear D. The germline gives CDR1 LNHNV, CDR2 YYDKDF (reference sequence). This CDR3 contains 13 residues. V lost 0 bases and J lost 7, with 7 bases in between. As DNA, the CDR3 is TGTGCCACCAGCAGAGATAGGGAACAGCCCCAGCATTTT. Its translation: CATSRDREQPQHF.

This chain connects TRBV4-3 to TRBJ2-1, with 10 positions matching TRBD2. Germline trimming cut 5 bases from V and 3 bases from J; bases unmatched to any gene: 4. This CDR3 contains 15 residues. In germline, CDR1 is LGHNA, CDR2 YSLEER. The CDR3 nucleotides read TGCGCCAGCAGCTATGGACTAGCGGTCTACAATGAGCAGTTCTTC. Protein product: CASSYGLAVYNEQFF.

The CDR3 DNA reads TGTGCCATCACCACCGGGGGGTGGGGTGGGGGCAATGAGCAGTTCTTC. Protein product: CAITTGGWGGGNEQFF. V is TRBV10-3 and J is TRBJ2-1; 7 positions match TRBD2. Germline CDR1 reads ENHRY; CDR2 reads SYGVKD. The CDR3 runs to 16 residues. The J segment lost 6 bases and the V segment lost 7 bases, leaving 15 bases of the junction unmatched.

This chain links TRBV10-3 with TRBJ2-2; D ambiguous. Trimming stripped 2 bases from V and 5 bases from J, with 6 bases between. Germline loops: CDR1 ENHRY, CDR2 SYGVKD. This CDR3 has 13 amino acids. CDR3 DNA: TGTGCCATCAGTGAGGGAGTTACCGGGGAGCTGTTTTTT. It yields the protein CAISEGVTGELFF.

CDR3 nucleotides: TGTGCCTGGAGTGTGGAGGGGGGGCCAGGATACGAGCAGTACTTC. Its protein product is CAWSVEGGPGYEQYF. J is TRBJ2-5 and V is TRBV30; D is perhaps TRBD2 (7 bases). The closer fit of TRBJ2-7 to the DNA end suggests the J call may be wrong. This CDR3 is built from 15 residues. Per the germline V gene, CDR1 is GTSNPN and CDR2 is SVGIG (reference sequence).

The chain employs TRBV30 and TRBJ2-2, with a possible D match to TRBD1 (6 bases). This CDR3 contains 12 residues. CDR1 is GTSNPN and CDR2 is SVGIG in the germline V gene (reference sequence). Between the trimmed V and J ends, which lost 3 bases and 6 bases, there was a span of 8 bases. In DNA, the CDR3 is TGTGCCTGGAGCAGACAGGCCGGGGAGCTGTTTTTT. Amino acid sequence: CAWSRQAGELFF.

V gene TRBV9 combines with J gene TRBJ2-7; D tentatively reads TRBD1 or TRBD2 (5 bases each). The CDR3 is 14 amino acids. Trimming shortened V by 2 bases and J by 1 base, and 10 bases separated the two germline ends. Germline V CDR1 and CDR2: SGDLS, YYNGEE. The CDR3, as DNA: TGTGCCAGCAGCGTCCGGGACCTTTCCTACGAGCAGTACTTC. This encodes CASSVRDLSYEQYF.

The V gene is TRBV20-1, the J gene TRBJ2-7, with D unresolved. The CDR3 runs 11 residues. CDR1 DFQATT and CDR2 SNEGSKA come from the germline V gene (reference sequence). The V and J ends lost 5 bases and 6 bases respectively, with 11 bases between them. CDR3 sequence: CSASPGGEQYF. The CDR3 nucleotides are TGCAGTGCTTCGCCTGGTGGCGAGCAGTACTTC.

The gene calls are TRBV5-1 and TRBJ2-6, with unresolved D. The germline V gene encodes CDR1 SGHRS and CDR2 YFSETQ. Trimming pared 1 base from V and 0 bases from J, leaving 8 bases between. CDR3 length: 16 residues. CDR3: CASSLPSSSGANVLTF. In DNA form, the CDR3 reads TGCGCCAGCAGCTTGCCATCGAGCTCTGGGGCCAACGTCCTGACTTTC.

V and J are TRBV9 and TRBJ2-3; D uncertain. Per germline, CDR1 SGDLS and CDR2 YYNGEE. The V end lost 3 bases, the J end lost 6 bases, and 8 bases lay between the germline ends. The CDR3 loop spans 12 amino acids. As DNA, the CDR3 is TGTGCCAGCAGCGCGATGTTTGATACGCAGTATTTT. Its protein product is CASSAMFDTQYF.

The CDR3 bases are TGTGCCAGCAGCTTAGTTACTTCTTTCTCTGGAAACACCATATATTTT. It yields the protein CASSLVTSFSGNTIYF. The chain uses TRBV7-9 and TRBJ1-3; D is undetermined. Trimming took off 1 base at V and 0 bases at J, with 10 bases between the two ends. The CDR3 runs 16 residues. Germline assignment: CDR1 SEHNR and CDR2 FQNEAQ (reference sequence). Full variable domain (rest looked up from reference TRBV7-9 and TRBJ1-3): DTGVSQNPRHKITKRGQNVTFRCDPISEHNRLYWYRQTLGQGPEFLTYFQNEAQLEKSRLLSDRFSAERPKGSFSTLEIQRTEQGDSAMYLCASSLVTSFSGNTIYFGEGSWLTVV.

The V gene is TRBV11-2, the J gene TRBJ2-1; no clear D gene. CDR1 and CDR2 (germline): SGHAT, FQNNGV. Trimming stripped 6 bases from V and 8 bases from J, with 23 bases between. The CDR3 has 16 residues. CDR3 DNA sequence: TGTGCCAGCAGGAATTCCGACCCGCAAAATGAGGATGAGCAGTTCTTC. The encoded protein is CASRNSDPQNEDEQFF.

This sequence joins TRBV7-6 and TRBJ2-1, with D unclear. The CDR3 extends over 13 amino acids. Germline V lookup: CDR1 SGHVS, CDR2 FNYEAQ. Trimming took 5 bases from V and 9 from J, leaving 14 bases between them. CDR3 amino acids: CASSLYTISEQFF. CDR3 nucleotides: TGTGCCAGCAGCCTCTACACGATAAGTGAGCAGTTCTTC.

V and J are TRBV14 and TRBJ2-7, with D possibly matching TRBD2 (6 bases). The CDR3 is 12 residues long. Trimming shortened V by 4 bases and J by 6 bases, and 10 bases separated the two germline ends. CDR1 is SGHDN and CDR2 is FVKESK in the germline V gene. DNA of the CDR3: TGTGCCAGCAGCCCCAGCGGGTTCGAGCAGTACTTC. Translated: CASSPSGFEQYF.

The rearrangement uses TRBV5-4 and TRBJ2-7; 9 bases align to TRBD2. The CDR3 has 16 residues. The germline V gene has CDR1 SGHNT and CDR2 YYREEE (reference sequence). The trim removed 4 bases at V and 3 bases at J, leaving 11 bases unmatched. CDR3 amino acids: CASSQEIAGDYYEQYF. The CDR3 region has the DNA TGTGCCAGCAGCCAAGAGATAGCGGGAGACTACTACGAGCAGTACTTC.

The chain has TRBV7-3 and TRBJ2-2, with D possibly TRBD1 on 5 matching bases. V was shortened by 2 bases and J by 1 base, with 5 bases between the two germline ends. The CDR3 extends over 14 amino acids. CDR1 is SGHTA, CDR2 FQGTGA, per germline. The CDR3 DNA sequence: TGTGCCAGCAGCTTAGACAGGAACACCGGGGAGCTGTTTTTT. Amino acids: CASSLDRNTGELFF. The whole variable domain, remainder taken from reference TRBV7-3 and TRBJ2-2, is GAGVSQTPSNKVTEKGKYVELRCDPISGHTALYWYRQSLGQGPEFLIYFQGTGAADDSGLPNDRFFAVRPEGSVSTLKIQRTERGDSAVYLCASSLDRNTGELFFGEGSRLTVL.

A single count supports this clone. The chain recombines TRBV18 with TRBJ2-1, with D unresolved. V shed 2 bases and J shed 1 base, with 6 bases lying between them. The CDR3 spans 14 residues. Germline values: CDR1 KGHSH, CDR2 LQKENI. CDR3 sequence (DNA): TGTGCCAGCTCACCAGGGAAGTCCTACAATGAGCAGTTCTTC. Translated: CASSPGKSYNEQFF.

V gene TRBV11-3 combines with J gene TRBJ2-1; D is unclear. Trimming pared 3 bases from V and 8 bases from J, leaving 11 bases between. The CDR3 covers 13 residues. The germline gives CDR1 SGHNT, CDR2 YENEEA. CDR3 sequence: CASSLSERHEQFF. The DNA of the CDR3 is TGTGCCAGCAGCTTGAGCGAGCGCCATGAGCAGTTCTTC.

The CDR3: CASRKGLAGVNADTQYF. The DNA of the CDR3 is TGTGCCAGCAGAAAGGGACTAGCGGGAGTTAATGCAGATACGCAGTATTTT. The J gene is TRBJ2-3, the V gene TRBV5-4; 14 nucleotides line up with TRBD2. V was clipped by 5 bases and J by 4 bases; unmatched bases: 9. Looked up from germline, CDR1 is SGHNT and CDR2 is YYREEE (reference sequence). The CDR3 extends over 17 amino acids.

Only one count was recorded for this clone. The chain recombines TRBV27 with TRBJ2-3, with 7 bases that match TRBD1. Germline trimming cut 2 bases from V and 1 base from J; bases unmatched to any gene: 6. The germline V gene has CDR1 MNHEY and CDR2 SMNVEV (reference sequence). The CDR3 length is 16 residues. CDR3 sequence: CASSLNLGQRTDTQYF. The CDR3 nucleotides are TGTGCCAGCAGTTTAAATTTGGGACAGCGCACAGATACGCAGTATTTT.

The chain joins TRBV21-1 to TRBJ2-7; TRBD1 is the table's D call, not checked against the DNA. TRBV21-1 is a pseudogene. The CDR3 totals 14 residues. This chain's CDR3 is CASSKYRGPYEQYF. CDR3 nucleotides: TGTGCCAGCAGCAAATACAGGGGGCCGTACGAGCAGTACTTC.

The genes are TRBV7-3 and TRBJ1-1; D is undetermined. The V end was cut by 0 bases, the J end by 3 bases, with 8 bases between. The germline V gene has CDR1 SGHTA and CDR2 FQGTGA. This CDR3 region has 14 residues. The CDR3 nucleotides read TGTGCCAGCAGCTTAACCCCTGCGGACACTGAAGCTTTCTTT. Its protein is CASSLTPADTEAFF.

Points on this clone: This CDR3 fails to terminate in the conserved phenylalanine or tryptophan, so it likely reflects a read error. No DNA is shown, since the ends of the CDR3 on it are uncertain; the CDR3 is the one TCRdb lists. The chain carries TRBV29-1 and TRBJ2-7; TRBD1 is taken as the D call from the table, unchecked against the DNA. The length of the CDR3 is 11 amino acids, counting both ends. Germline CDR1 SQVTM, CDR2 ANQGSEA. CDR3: CSPPSGQVGWL.